Each of the 26 T cell receptor beta chains below was sequenced from the same sample in a study of identical twins. TCRdb reprocessed the 5' RACE reads via MiXCR and lists one record per CDR3 protein. The sample lists approximately 260,000 distinct CDR3 sequences, about 8.3% occurring once. These data were also reused for a study on yellow fever vaccine responses in identical twins.

The specimen was CD8+ T cells sorted from blood. Source of these receptors: a woman under 30 in good health.

This clonotype has more than one count but fewer than ten. The V gene is TRBV7-9, the J gene TRBJ2-2, with TRBD1 as a possible D gene (6 bases). The CDR3 runs to 16 residues. The germline V and J ends were trimmed by 1 base and 4 bases, with 13 bases remaining between them. CDR1 and CDR2 (germline): SEHNR, FQNEAQ (reference sequence). Written as DNA, the CDR3 is TGTGCCAGCAGCTTAGATGCGACAGGCGTCACCGGGGAGCTGTTTTTT. The encoded protein is CASSLDATGVTGELFF.

The V and J genes are TRBV20-1 and TRBJ2-7, with D perhaps TRBD1 (7 bases). There are 16 residues in the CDR3. V was shortened by 0 bases and J by 4 bases, with 19 bases between the two germline ends. The germline CDR1 and CDR2 sequences are DFQATT and SNEGSKA (reference sequence). This CDR3 reads CSARDLVAGGRYEQYF. The CDR3 DNA sequence: TGCAGTGCTAGAGATCTAGTTGCAGGGGGGAGGTACGAGCAGTACTTC.

This clonotype has a handful of counts. This rearrangement joins TRBV7-9 to TRBJ2-5; D is possibly TRBD1 or TRBD2 (5 bases each). V lost 4 bases, J lost 0 bases, and 15 bases lay in between. Germline V gene sequence: CDR1 SEHNR, CDR2 FQNEAQ (reference sequence). CDR3 size: 16 residues. CDR3 in DNA: TGTGCCAGCAGCTATCGGGACGGCCGGTACCAAGAGACCCAGTACTTC. Translated, it gives CASSYRDGRYQETQYF.

This clonotype was seen a handful of times. V and J are TRBV28 and TRBJ2-7; 7 nucleotides line up with TRBD1. The trim removed 7 bases at V and 1 base at J, leaving 13 bases unmatched. Germline V lookup: CDR1 MDHEN, CDR2 SYDVKM. This CDR3 region has 16 residues. The CDR3 reads CASNFPGSRGSYEQYF. The CDR3 DNA sequence: TGTGCCAGCAACTTCCCTGGGAGCAGGGGGTCCTACGAGCAGTACTTC.

The chain has TRBV20-1 and TRBJ2-7; D is possibly TRBD1 (6 bases). CDR1 is DFQATT and CDR2 is SNEGSKA in the germline V gene (reference sequence). CDR3 length: 15 residues. V was cut by 1 base and J by 3 bases, with 16 bases left in between. The CDR3 sequence is CSARAGIGTLYEQYF. The CDR3 nucleotides read TGCAGTGCTAGAGCCGGGATAGGGACACTCTACGAGCAGTACTTC.

There are many counts of this clonotype. This chain uses TRBV29-1 with TRBJ2-3, with D possibly called TRBD1 or TRBD2 (5 bases each). Germline V gene sequence: CDR1 SQVTM, CDR2 ANQGSEA. The CDR3 extends over 13 amino acids. V gave up 7 bases and J gave up 2 bases, with 13 bases separating them. CDR3 nucleotide sequence: TGCAGCGCCCTAACCGGGGCCACAGATACGCAGTATTTT. This codes for CSALTGATDTQYF.

The rearrangement joins TRBV29-1 to TRBJ2-7; D is possibly TRBD1 (6 bases). V lost 5 bases and J 6 bases, leaving 11 bases between the germline ends. There are 11 residues in the CDR3. In germline, CDR1 is SQVTM, CDR2 ANQGSEA. The CDR3 DNA is TGCAGCGTTCCATCAGGGGCCGAGCAGTACTTC. Protein: CSVPSGAEQYF.

This clonotype was picked up many times. The chain couples TRBV11-1 to TRBJ2-1; 12 bases match TRBD2. CDR3 length: 20 amino acids. The ends lost 2 bases at V and 7 bases at J; junction bases unmatched: 18. Germline-derived CDR1 and CDR2 are SGHAT and FQDESV (reference sequence). In DNA, the CDR3 is TGTGCCAGCAGCTTACCACAGCTAGCTAGCGGGAGGGCCCGTGGGAATGAGCAGTTCTTC. Protein product: CASSLPQLASGRARGNEQFF.

V gene TRBV20-1 combines with J gene TRBJ2-5; D not certain. This CDR3 is 14 amino acids long. CDR1 and CDR2 (germline): DFQATT, SNEGSKA (reference sequence). Trimming left V 0 bases short and J 0 bases short, with 8 bases between. The CDR3 nucleotides read TGCAGTGCTAGAGAGGCGACTGACCAAGAGACCCAGTACTTC. It yields the protein CSAREATDQETQYF.

This clonotype was recorded at least ten times. The J gene is TRBJ2-1, the V gene TRBV7-2, with 11 bases fitting TRBD2. Germline V gives CDR1 SGHTA, CDR2 FQGNSA. This CDR3 spans 15 amino acids. Trimming removed 5 bases from V and 10 bases from J; junction bases left unmatched: 10. This CDR3 reads CASSVGLAGSGEQFF. CDR3 DNA: TGTGCCAGCAGCGTAGGACTAGCGGGCTCCGGAGAGCAGTTCTTC.

As for this clonotype: A much larger clone sits a single nucleotide away, making a read error possible. The chain is built from TRBV10-3 and TRBJ2-7, with 7 bases lining up with TRBD1. The CDR3 is 13 amino acids. Germline CDR1 and CDR2: ENHRY and SYGVKD. V lost 2 bases, J lost 3 bases, and 1 base stayed unmatched. In DNA form, the CDR3 reads TGTGCCATCAGTGAGGACAGGGTCTACGAGCAGTACTTC. Its protein is CAISEDRVYEQYF.

The table lists this clonotype with many counts. This chain links TRBV29-1 with TRBJ2-5; D may be TRBD2 (7 bases). The length of the CDR3 is 15 residues. The germline gives CDR1 SQVTM, CDR2 ANQGSEA. Trimming stripped 7 bases from V and 4 bases from J, with 22 bases between. CDR3 region: CSAGRIGGGPETQYF. CDR3 DNA sequence: TGCAGCGCCGGAAGGATTGGGGGGGGGCCAGAGACCCAGTACTTC.

This clonotype occurred many times. The chain couples TRBV7-8 to TRBJ2-7; either TRBD1 or TRBD2 may fit D (5 bases each). The germline CDR1 and CDR2 sequences are SGHVS and FQNEAQ. V lost 3 bases, J lost 3 bases, and 21 bases lay in between. The length of the CDR3 is 17 residues. The CDR3 sequence: CASSFGRRDVGNYEQYF. CDR3 nucleotides: TGTGCCAGCAGCTTTGGGCGCCGGGACGTAGGGAACTACGAGCAGTACTTC.

The chain employs TRBV20-1 and TRBJ2-5; D unclear. The V end lost 3 bases, the J end lost 3 bases, and 11 bases lay between the germline ends. Per the germline V gene, CDR1 is DFQATT and CDR2 is SNEGSKA (reference sequence). The CDR3 is 13 residues long. The CDR3 is CSARTGLKETQYF. CDR3 nucleotide sequence: TGCAGTGCTAGGACCGGGCTAAAAGAGACCCAGTACTTC.

This clonotype was counted at least ten times. This rearrangement joins TRBV9 to TRBJ2-3; no reliable D call. With 4 bases removed from V and 5 bases from J, the gap between germline ends came to 17 bases. The CDR3 length is 15 residues. The V gene's germline CDR1 is SGDLS and CDR2 YYNGEE. Written as DNA, the CDR3 is TGTGCCAGCAGCTCTGTTGGACCTGGGGTAGATACGCAGTATTTT. It encodes CASSSVGPGVDTQYF.

This clonotype was detected only a few times. The J gene is TRBJ1-2, the V gene TRBV25-1; possible D gene TRBD1, 5 bases. Per germline, CDR1 MGHDK and CDR2 SYGVNS. Trimming shortened V by 7 bases and J by 6 bases, and 12 bases separated the two germline ends. The CDR3 consists of 12 residues. The CDR3 DNA reads TGTGCCAGCAATACAGGCGGAGATGGCTACACCTTC. This encodes CASNTGGDGYTF.

This clonotype has at least ten counts. The V call is TRBV29-1, the J call TRBJ2-2; the D gene is possibly TRBD1 (6 bases). Trimming pared 4 bases from V and 4 bases from J, leaving 10 bases between. The length of the CDR3 is 13 residues. CDR1 is SQVTM, CDR2 ANQGSEA, per germline. DNA of the CDR3: TGCAGCGTTGGACAGGCATTCACCGGGGAGCTGTTTTTT. This gives the protein CSVGQAFTGELFF.

The chain is built from TRBV15 and TRBJ2-5; 9 bases line up with TRBD1. The CDR3 is made up of 15 amino acids. After removal of 1 base from V and 9 bases from J, the junction contained 9 bases not matched to a gene. Per germline, CDR1 LNHNV and CDR2 YYDKDF (reference sequence). CDR3 DNA: TGTGCCACCAGCAGAGCGTCACAGGGGGCCTCGTCCCAGTACTTC. Its protein is CATSRASQGASSQYF.

The chain carries TRBV11-2 and TRBJ2-7; TRBD2 matches at 13 bases. V gave up 2 bases and J gave up 6 bases; unmatched junction bases: 7. The germline gives CDR1 SGHAT, CDR2 FQNNGV. The CDR3 covers 16 residues. The CDR3 loop is CASSLPTSGGLGEQYF. The CDR3 nucleotides are TGTGCCAGCAGCTTACCGACTAGCGGGGGGCTAGGCGAGCAGTACTTC.

At least ten counts were recorded for this clonotype. The rearrangement uses TRBV12-3 or TRBV12-4 and TRBJ2-3; 7 bases agree with TRBD2. The CDR3 is made up of 15 amino acids. V dropped 6 bases and J dropped 4; count of bases not matched to a gene: 10. Here the CDR3 reads CASRGGLTGADTQYF. CDR3 nucleotide sequence: TGTGCCAGCAGGGGGGGACTAACAGGAGCAGATACGCAGTATTTT.

The table lists this clonotype with many counts. This chain uses TRBV7-8 with TRBJ2-1, with TRBD2 identical over 15 bases. Looked up from germline, CDR1 is SGHVS and CDR2 is FQNEAQ. The CDR3 is 18 residues long. The trim removed 5 bases at V and 0 bases at J, leaving 5 bases unmatched. The CDR3 region is CASSGTSGGLSSYNEQFF. Written as DNA, the CDR3 is TGTGCCAGCAGCGGGACTAGCGGGGGGCTGAGCTCCTACAATGAGCAGTTCTTC.

Many counts were recorded for this clonotype. The chain employs TRBV20-1 and TRBJ2-5, with 7 bases matching TRBD2. Germline lookup yields CDR1 DFQATT and CDR2 SNEGSKA (reference sequence). The CDR3 extends over 11 amino acids. V lost 7 bases to trimming and J lost 3 bases; unmatched junction nucleotides: 2. Written as DNA, the CDR3 is TGCAGTGAAACTAGCGAAGAGACCCAGTACTTC. Translated, it gives CSETSEETQYF.

This clonotype came up many times. The rearrangement uses TRBV29-1 and TRBJ2-2, with TRBD1 identical over 10 bases. This CDR3 contains 13 residues. J lost 7 bases, V lost 6 bases, and 5 bases had no gene match. Germline V gene data show CDR1 as SQVTM and CDR2 as ANQGSEA. CDR3 sequence: CSVLDRGGGELFF. The CDR3 bases are TGCAGCGTCTTGGACAGGGGGGGCGGGGAGCTGTTTTTT.

This clonotype came up a few times. The chain joins TRBV4-3 to TRBJ1-1; 8 nucleotides match TRBD1. The V segment lost 2 bases and the J segment 0 bases; nucleotides outside the gene matches: 8. The CDR3 covers 17 residues. Germline V gene sequence: CDR1 LGHNA, CDR2 YSLEER. CDR3 loop: CASSQRAGGELNTEAFF. The CDR3 DNA reads as TGCGCCAGCAGCCAACGGGCAGGGGGCGAGTTGAACACTGAAGCTTTCTTT.

Many counts were recorded for this clonotype. The chain combines TRBV6-5 with TRBJ2-3, with unresolved D. CDR3 size: 13 residues. Trimming took off 2 bases at V and 2 bases at J, with 5 bases between the two ends. Germline V gives CDR1 MNHEY, CDR2 SVGAGI. CDR3 sequence: CASSYRITDTQYF. In nucleotides, the CDR3 is TGTGCCAGCAGTTACCGGATCACAGATACGCAGTATTTT.

This clonotype has more than one count but fewer than ten. This chain links TRBV13 with TRBJ2-6; no clear D gene. Trimming pared 2 bases from V and 0 bases from J, leaving 5 bases between. The CDR3 is made up of 15 amino acids. The germline V gene has CDR1 PRHDT and CDR2 FYEKMQ (reference sequence). The CDR3 is CASSLLGSGANVLTF. CDR3 bases: TGTGCCAGCAGCTTATTAGGCTCTGGGGCCAACGTCCTGACTTTC.